This T cell receptor beta chain was identified during a study of cytomegalovirus exposure and HLA in healthy donors. Study-wide background: The roughly 100 million unique TCR beta sequences, from around 200 million T cells, were found by an earlier analysis.

With 60 Vbeta and 13 Jbeta primers, the PCR was carried out. How the authors handled the data: A follow-up analysis tallied approximately 85 million unique TCR beta chains, approximately 11 million shared. Assay used: immunoSEQ multiplex PCR; TCRdb lists only in-frame clones, some missing. D and trimming were read from the DNA, whereas the V and J calls and clone size are those reported in that table. The data contain 120,000 to 150,000 clones, approximately 70% of them singletons. This clone was observed a handful of times. No antigen is known for it. CDR3 size: 15 residues. Trimming stripped 2 bases from V and 0 bases from J, with 8 bases between. Germline lookup yields CDR1 SGHTA and CDR2 FQGNSA. Study-level findings and limits: According to an earlier analysis, most TCR beta V segments yielded productive rearrangements about 90% or about 30% of the time. It was shown in a later analysis that HLA-associated TCR beta chains were more clonally expanded than other, equally common chains.

The chain joins TRBV7-2 to TRBJ2-1; no firm D call. The sequenced sample was PBMCs. The sequence derives from a woman aged 60-75 years in good health and CMV-seronegative. CDR3 nucleotides: TGTGCCAGCAGCTTAAGTCCTAGCTCCTACAATGAGCAGTTCTTC. This translates into CASSLSPSSYNEQFF. The full variable domain, with the rest looked up from reference TRBV7-2 and TRBJ2-1, is GAGVSQSPSNKVTEKGKDVELRCDPISGHTALYWYRQSLGQGLEFLIYFQGNSAPDKSGLPSDRFSAERTGGSVSTLTIQRTQQEDSAVYLCASSLSPSSYNEQFFGPGTRLTVL.